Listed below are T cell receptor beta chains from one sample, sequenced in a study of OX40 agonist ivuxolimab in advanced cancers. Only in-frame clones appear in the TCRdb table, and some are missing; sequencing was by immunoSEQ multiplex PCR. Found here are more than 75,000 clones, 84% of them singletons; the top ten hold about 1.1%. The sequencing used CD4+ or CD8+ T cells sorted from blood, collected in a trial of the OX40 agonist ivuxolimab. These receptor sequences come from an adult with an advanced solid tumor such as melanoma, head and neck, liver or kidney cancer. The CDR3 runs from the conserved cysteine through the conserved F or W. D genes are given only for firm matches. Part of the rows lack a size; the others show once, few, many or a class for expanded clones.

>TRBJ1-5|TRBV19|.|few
CASTAGTYSGEPQHF
TGTGCCAGTACCGCAGGGACATACTCAGGGGAGCCCCAGCATTTT
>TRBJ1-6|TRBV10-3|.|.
CAISGTAFNSPLHF
TGTGCCATCAGTGGGACAGCCTTTAATTCACCCCTCCACTTT
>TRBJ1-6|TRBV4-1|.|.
CASSPGVSSPLHF
TGCGCCAGCAGCCCCGGGGTTTCGTCACCCCTCCACTTT
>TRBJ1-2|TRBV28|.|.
CASSLSSPGADYGYTF
TGTGCCAGCAGTTTATCCTCCCCAGGGGCAGACTATGGCTACACCTTC
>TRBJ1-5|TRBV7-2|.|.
CASSLWGDPASRPQHF
TGTGCCAGCAGCCTATGGGGGGACCCGGCCTCACGGCCCCAGCATTTT